This T cell receptor (beta chain) was captured in a study of beta chain features in type 1 diabetes. The wider study: Summed over all samples, the examined sorted cells came to 90 million to 120 million.

Reverse transcription of all isolated RNA meant that expressed TCRB transcripts were sequenced. Naive, central memory and regulatory T cell samples averaged approximately 3.8 million reads. Only in-frame clones appear in the TCRdb table, and some are missing; sequencing was by immunoSEQ multiplex PCR. This table holds about 230,000 clones, 7.5% to 10% found once. The CDR3 extends over 18 amino acids. Trimming took 3 bases from V and 7 from J; bases not matched to a gene: 15. CDR1 ENHRY and CDR2 SYGVKD come from the germline V gene. A few counts support this clone. Material: naive CD4+ T cells from blood. The chain is built from TRBV10-3 and TRBJ2-1; 10 nucleotides line up with TRBD2. The source is a woman in her late teens or twenties in good health. CDR3 sequence: CAISDDIGGLAGDNEQFF. The CDR3 DNA reads TGTGCCATCAGTGACGATATTGGGGGGCTAGCGGGAGATAATGAGCAGTTCTTC.